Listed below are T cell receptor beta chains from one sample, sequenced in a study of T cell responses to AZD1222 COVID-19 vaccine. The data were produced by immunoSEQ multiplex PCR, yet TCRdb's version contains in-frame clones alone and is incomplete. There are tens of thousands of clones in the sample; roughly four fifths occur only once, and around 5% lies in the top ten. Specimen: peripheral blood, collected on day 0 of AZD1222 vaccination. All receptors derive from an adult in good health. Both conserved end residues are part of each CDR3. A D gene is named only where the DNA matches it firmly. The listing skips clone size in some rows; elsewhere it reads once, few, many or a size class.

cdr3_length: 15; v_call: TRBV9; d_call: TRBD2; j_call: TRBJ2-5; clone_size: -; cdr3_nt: TGTGCCAGCAGCCCCCCGGCGGGAGCTGGGGAGACCCAGTACTTC; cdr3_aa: CASSPPAGAGETQYF
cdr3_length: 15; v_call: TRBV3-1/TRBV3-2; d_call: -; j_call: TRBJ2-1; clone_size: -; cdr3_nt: TGTGCCAGCAGCCAAGCCAGGGAAAGGTTCGATGAGCAGTTCTTC; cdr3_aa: CASSQARERFDEQFF
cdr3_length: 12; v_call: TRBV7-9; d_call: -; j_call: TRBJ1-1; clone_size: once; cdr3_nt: TGTGCCAGCAGCTTAGCGGGGACTGAAGCTTTCTTT; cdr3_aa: CASSLAGTEAFF
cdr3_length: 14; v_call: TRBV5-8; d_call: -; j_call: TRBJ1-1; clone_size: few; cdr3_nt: TGTGCCAGCAGCTTGGCCTATCAGGGGTCGGAAGCTTTCTTT; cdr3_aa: CASSLAYQGSEAFF
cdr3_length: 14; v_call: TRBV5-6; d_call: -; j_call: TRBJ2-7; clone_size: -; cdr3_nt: TGTGCCAGCAGCGACAGGAAAAGCTCCTACGAGCAGTACTTC; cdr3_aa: CASSDRKSSYEQYF
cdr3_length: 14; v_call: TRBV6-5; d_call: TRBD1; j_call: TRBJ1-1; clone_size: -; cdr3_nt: TGTGCCAGCAGACGAGCAACAGGGGTGATAGAAGCTTTCTTT; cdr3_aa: CASRRATGVIEAFF
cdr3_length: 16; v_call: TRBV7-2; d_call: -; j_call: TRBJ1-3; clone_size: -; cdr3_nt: TGTGCCAGCAGCTTAGAATCAGGGGCGCGTGGAAACACCATATATTTT; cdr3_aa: CASSLESGARGNTIYF
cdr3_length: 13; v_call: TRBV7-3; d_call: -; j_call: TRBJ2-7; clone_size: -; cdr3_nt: TGTGCCAGCAGTTTACAGGGAGATTACGAGCAGTACTTC; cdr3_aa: CASSLQGDYEQYF
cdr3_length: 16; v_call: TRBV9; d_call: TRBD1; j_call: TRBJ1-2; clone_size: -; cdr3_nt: TGTGCCAGCAGCGTGAACTCGGGACAGGTAAACTATGGCTACACCTTC; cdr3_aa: CASSVNSGQVNYGYTF
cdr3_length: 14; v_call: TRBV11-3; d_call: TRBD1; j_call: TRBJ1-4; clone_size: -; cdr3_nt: TGTGCCAGCAGCTTTGGGACAGGGGTCGAAAAACTGTTTTTT; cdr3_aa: CASSFGTGVEKLFF
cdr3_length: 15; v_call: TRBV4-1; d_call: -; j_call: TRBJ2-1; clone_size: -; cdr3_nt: TGCGCCAGCAGCCAAGATAGTCCCTCCTACAATGAGCAGTTCTTC; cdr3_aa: CASSQDSPSYNEQFF
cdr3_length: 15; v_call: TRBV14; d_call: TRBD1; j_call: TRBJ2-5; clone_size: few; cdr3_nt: TGTGCCAGCAGCCTGGACAGGGGGGGACAAGAGACCCAGTACTTC; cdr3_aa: CASSLDRGGQETQYF
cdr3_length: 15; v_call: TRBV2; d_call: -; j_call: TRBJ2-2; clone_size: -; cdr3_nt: TGTGCCAGCAGGGCCTTTCGGACGAACACCGGGGAGCTGTTTTTT; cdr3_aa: CASRAFRTNTGELFF
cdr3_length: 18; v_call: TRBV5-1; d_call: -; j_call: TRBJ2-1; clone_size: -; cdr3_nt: TGCGCCAGCAGCTTGGCTCCAGGGAGCGCGAGCTCCTACAATGAGCAGTTCTTC; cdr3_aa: CASSLAPGSASSYNEQFF
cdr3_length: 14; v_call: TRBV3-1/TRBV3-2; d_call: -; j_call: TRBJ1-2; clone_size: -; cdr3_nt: TGTGCCAGCAGCCATCCGGGGCGTAGCTATGGCTACACCTTC; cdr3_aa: CASSHPGRSYGYTF